Sequencing of this T cell receptor beta chain was carried out in a study of coeliac disease. This clone was counted once. Assay used: immunoSEQ multiplex PCR; TCRdb lists only in-frame clones, some missing. The data show 3,500 to 4,500 clones, roughly 58% seen once. Trimming shortened V by 2 bases and J by 6 bases, and 19 bases separated the two germline ends. The CDR3 has 16 residues. Germline loops: CDR1 MNHEY, CDR2 SVGAGI. This sequence joins TRBV6-5 and TRBJ1-1, with D maybe TRBD1 (5 bases). Material: intraepithelial lymphocytes from the gut. The receptor comes from a young woman with active celiac disease. CDR3 amino acids: CASSYAGDVGLAEAFF. In DNA form, the CDR3 reads TGTGCCAGCAGTTACGCGGGGGATGTGGGTTTAGCTGAAGCTTTCTTT.